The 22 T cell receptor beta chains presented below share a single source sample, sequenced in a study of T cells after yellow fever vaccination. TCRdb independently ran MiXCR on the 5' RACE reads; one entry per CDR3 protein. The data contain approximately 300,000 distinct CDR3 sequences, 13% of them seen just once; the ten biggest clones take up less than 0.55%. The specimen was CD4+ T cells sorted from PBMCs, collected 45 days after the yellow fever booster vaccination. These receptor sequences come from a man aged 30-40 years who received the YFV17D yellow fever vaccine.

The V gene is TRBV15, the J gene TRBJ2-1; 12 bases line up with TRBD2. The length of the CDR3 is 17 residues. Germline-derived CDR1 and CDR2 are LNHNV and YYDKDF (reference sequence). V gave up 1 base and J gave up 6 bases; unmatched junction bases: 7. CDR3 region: CATSRGILAGGGNEQFF. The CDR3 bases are TGTGCCACCAGCAGAGGTATACTAGCGGGAGGTGGCAATGAGCAGTTCTTC.

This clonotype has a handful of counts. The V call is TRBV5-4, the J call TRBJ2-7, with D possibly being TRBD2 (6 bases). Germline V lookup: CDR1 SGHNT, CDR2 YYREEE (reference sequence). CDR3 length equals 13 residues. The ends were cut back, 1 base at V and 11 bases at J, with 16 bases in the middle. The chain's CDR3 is CASSLPGGLSEYF. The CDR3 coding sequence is TGTGCCAGCAGCTTGCCCGGAGGACTATCCGAGTACTTC.

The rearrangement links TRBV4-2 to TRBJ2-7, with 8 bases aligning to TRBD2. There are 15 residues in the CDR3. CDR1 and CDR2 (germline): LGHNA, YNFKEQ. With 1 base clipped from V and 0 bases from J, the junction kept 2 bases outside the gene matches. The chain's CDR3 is CASSQASGFSYEQYF. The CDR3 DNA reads TGTGCCAGCAGCCAAGCTAGCGGGTTCTCCTACGAGCAGTACTTC.

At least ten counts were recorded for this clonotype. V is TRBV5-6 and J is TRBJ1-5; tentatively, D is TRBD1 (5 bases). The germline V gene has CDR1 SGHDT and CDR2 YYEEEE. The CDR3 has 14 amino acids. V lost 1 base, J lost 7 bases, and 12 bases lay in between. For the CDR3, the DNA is TGTGCCAGCAGCTTGTGGGGGAGGAACCAGCCCCAGCATTTT. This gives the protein CASSLWGRNQPQHF. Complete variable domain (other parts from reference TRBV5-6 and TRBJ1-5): DAGVTQSPTHLIKTRGQQVTLRCSPKSGHDTVSWYQQALGQGPQFIFQYYEEEERQRGNFPDRFSGHQFPNYSSELNVNALLLGDSALYLCASSLWGRNQPQHFGDGTRLSIL.

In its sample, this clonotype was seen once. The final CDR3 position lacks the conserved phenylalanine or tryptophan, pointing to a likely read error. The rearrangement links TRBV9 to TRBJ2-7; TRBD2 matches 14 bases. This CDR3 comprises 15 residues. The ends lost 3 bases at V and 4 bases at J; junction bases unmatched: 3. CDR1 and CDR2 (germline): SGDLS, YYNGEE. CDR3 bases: TGTGCCAGCAGCGAGGGGACTAGCGGGAGTTACGAGCAGTACCTC. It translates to CASSEGTSGSYEQYL.

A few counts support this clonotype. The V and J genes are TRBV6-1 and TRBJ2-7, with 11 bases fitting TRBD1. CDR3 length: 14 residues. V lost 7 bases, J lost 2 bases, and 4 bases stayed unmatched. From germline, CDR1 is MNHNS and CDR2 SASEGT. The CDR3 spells CASKPGQGAYEQYF. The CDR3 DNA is TGTGCCAGCAAACCGGGACAGGGGGCCTACGAGCAGTACTTC.

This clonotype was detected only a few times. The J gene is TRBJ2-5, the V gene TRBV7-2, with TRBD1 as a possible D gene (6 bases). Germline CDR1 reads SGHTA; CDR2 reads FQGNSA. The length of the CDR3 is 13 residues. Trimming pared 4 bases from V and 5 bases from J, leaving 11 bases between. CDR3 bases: TGTGCCAGCAGCTCTAGGGACAAGGAGACCCAGTACTTC. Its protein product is CASSSRDKETQYF.

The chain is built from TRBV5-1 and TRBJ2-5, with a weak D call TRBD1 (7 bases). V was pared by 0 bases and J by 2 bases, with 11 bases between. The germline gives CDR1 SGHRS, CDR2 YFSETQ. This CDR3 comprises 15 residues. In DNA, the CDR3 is TGCGCCAGCAGCTTGGAGCCAGGGGGGCAAGAGACCCAGTACTTC. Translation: CASSLEPGGQETQYF.

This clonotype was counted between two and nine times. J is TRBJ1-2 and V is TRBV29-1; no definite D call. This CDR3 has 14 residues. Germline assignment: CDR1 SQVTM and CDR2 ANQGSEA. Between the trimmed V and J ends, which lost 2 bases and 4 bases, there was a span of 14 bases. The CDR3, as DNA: TGCAGCGTTGAATTCAGGCAATTAAGCTATGGCTACACCTTC. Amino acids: CSVEFRQLSYGYTF.

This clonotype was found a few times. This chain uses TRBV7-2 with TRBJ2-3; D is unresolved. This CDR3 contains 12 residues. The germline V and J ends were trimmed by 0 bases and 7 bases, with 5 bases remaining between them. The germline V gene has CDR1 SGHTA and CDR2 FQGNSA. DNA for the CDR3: TGTGCCAGCAGCTTAGCCGATAATACGCAGTATTTT. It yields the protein CASSLADNTQYF.

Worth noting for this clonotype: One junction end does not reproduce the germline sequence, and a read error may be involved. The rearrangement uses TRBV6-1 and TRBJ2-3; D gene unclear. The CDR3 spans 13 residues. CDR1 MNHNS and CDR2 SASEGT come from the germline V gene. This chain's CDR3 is CSSIPVVNTPQYF. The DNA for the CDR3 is TGTTCCAGCATCCCGGTCGTCAACACCCCGCAGTATTTT.

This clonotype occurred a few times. The CDR3 DNA reads TGTGCCAGCAGAGATGCCGGGACTAGGTACAATGAGCAGTTCTTC. Its protein product is CASRDAGTRYNEQFF. This chain connects TRBV12-3 or TRBV12-4 to TRBJ2-1, with 8 bases identical to TRBD2. This CDR3 is built from 15 residues. J was trimmed by 4 bases and V by 6 bases; bases with no gene match: 8.

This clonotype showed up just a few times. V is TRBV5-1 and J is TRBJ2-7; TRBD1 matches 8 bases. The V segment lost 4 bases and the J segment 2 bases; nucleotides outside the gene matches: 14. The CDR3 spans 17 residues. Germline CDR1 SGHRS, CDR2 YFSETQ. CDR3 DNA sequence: TGCGCCAGCAGCGACCGGGACAGGTATTCCCTAGCCTACGAGCAGTACTTC. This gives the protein CASSDRDRYSLAYEQYF.

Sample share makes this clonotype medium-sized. CDR3 protein: CASSFGGGNTGELFF. CDR3 nucleotide sequence: TGTGCCAGCAGCTTTGGAGGGGGCAACACCGGGGAGCTGTTTTTT. This chain links TRBV5-5 with TRBJ2-2; possible D gene TRBD1, 7 bases. Germline V CDR1 and CDR2: SGHKS, YYEKEE (reference sequence). The germline V and J ends were trimmed by 2 bases and 2 bases, with 10 bases remaining between them. This CDR3 has 15 residues.

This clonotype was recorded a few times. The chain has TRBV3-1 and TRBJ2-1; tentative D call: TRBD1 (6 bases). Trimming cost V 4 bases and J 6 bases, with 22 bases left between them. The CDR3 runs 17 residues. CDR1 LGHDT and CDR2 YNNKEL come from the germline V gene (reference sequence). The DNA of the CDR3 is TGTGCCAGCAGCCCGATACAGGGCTTCTCGGCGGGCAATGAGCAGTTCTTC. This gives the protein CASSPIQGFSAGNEQFF.

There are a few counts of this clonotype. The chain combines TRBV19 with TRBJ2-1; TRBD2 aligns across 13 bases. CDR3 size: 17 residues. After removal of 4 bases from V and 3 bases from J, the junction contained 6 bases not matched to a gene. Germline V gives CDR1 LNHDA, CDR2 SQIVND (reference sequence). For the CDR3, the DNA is TGTGCCAGTAGTACTGGGACTAGCGGGATGGGCTACAATGAGCAGTTCTTC. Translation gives CASSTGTSGMGYNEQFF.

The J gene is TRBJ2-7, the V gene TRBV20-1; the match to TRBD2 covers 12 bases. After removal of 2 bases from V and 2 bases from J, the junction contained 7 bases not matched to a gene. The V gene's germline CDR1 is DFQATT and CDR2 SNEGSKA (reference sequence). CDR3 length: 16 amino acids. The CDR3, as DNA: TGCAGTGCTAGACTCCGGACTAGCGGGATTCCCTACGAGCAGTACTTC. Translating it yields CSARLRTSGIPYEQYF.

This CDR3 reads CASSPHPNTGELFF. CDR3 bases: TGTGCCAGCAGTCCCCATCCGAACACCGGGGAGCTGTTTTTT. The chain recombines TRBV9 with TRBJ2-2; D gene ambiguous. This CDR3 has 14 amino acids. The germline V gene has CDR1 SGDLS and CDR2 YYNGEE. The V and J ends lost 5 bases and 0 bases respectively, with 8 bases between them.

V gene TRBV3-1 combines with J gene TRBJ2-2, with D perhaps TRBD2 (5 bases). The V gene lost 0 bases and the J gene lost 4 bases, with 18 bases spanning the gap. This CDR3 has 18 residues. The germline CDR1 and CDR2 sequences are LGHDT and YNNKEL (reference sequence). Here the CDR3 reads CASSQDPRLQRGTGELFF. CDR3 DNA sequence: TGTGCCAGCAGCCAAGACCCCAGACTACAACGGGGCACCGGGGAGCTGTTTTTT.

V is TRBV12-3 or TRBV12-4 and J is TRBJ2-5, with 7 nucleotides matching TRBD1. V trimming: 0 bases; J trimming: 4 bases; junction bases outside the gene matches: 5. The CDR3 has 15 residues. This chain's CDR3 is CASSLARDSLETQYF. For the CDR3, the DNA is TGTGCCAGCAGTTTAGCCAGGGACAGTTTAGAGACCCAGTACTTC.

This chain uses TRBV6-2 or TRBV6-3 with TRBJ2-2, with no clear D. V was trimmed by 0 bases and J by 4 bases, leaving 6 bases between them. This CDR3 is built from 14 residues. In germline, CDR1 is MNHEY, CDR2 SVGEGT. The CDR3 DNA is TGTGCCAGCAGTTACTCGATGGTCACCGGGGAGCTGTTTTTT. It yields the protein CASSYSMVTGELFF.

The CDR3 coding sequence is TGCAGTGCTAGAGATAAGCGGGAGGTCACAGATACGCAGTATTTT. It is translated as CSARDKREVTDTQYF. The V gene is TRBV20-1, the J gene TRBJ2-3; 9 bases agree with TRBD2. CDR1 is DFQATT and CDR2 is SNEGSKA in the germline V gene (reference sequence). V gave up 0 bases and J gave up 2 bases; unmatched junction bases: 3. This CDR3 region has 15 residues.